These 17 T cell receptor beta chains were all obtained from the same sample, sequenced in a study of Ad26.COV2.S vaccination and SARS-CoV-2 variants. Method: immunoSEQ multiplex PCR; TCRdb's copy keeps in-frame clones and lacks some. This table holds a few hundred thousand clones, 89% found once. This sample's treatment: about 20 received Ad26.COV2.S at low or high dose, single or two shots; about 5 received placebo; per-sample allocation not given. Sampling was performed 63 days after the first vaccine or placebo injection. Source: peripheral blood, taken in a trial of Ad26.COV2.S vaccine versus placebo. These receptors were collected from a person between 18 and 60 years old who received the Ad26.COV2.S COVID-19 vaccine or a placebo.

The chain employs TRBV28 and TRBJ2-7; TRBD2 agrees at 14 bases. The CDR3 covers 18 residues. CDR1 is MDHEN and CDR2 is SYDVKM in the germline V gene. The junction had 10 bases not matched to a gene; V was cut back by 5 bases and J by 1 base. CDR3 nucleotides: TGTGCCAGCAGTCCGCCGGGACTAGCGGGAGTGATATCCTACGAGCAGTACTTC. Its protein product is CASSPPGLAGVISYEQYF. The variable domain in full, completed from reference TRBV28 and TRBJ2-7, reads DVKVTQSSRYLVKRTGEKVFLECVQDMDHENMFWYRQDPGLGLRLIYFSYDVKMKEKGDIPEGYSVSREKKERFSLILESASTNQTSMYLCASSPPGLAGVISYEQYFGPGTRLTVT.

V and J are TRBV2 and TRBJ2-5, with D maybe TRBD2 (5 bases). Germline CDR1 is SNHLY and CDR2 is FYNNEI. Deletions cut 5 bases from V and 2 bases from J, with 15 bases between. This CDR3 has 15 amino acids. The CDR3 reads CASSPDYLAQETQYF. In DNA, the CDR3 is TGTGCCAGCAGTCCTGACTATCTAGCACAAGAGACCCAGTACTTC.

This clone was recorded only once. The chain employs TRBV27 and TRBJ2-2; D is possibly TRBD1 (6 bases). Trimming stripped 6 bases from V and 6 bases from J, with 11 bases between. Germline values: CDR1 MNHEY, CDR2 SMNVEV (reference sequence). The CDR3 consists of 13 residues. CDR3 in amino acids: CASSRTGSGELFF. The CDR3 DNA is TGTGCCAGCAGCAGAACAGGGTCCGGGGAGCTGTTTTTT.

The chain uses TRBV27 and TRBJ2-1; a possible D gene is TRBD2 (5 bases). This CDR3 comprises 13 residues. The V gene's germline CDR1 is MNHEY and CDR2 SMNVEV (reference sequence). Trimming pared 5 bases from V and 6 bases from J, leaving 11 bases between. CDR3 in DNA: TGTGCCAGCAGTCTAGGCAGCGGCAATGAGCAGTTCTTC. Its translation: CASSLGSGNEQFF.

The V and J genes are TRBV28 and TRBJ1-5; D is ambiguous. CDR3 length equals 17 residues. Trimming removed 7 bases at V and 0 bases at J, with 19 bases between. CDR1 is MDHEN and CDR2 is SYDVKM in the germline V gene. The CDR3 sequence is CASTLGEIPYSNQPQHF. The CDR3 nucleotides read TGTGCCAGCACCCTAGGCGAGATCCCTTATAGCAATCAGCCCCAGCATTTT.

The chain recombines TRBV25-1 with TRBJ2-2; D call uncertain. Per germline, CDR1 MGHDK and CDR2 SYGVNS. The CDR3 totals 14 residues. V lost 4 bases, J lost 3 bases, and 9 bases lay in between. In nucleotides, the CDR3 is TGTGCCAGCAGTGTCGGAACAGACACCGGGGAGCTGTTTTTT. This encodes CASSVGTDTGELFF.

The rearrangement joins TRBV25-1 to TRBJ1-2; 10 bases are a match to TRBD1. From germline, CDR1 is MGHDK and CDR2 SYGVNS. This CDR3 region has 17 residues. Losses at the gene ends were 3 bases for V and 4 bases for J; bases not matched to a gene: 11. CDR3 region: CASSDRQGAALGYGYTF. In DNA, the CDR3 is TGTGCCAGCAGTGATCGACAGGGGGCTGCCCTTGGCTATGGCTACACCTTC.

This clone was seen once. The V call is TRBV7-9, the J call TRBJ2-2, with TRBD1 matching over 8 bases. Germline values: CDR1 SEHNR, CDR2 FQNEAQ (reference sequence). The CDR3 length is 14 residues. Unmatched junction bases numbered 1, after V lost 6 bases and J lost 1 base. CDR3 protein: CASRDRVNTGELFF. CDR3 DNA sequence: TGTGCCAGCAGGGACAGGGTGAACACCGGGGAGCTGTTTTTT.

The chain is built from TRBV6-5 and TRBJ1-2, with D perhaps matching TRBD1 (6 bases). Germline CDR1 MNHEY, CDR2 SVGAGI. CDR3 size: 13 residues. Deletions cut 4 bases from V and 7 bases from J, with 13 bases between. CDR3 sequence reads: CASSFLDRAGYTF. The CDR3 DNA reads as TGTGCCAGCAGTTTTTTGGACAGAGCTGGCTACACCTTC.

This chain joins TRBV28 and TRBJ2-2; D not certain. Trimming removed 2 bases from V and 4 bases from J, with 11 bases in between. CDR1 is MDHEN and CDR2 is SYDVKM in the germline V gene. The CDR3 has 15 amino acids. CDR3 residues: CASSLTSRSTGELFF. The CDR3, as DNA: TGTGCCAGCAGTTTAACGTCGAGAAGCACCGGGGAGCTGTTTTTT.

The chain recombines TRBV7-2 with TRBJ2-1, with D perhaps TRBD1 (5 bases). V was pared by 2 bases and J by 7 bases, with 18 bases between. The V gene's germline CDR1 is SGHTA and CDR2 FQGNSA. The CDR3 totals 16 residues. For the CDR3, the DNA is TGTGCCAGCAGCTTAACTGGTCCAGGGTTTGGGAATGAGCAGTTCTTC. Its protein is CASSLTGPGFGNEQFF.

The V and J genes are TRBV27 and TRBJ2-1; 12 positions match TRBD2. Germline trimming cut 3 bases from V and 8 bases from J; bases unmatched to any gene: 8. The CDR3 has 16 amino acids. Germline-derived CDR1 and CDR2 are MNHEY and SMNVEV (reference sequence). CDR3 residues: CASSFWSSGRAYEQFF. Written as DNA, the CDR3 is TGTGCCAGCAGTTTCTGGTCTAGCGGGAGGGCCTATGAGCAGTTCTTC.

CDR3 protein: CAISSGLSNTEAFF. DNA for the CDR3: TGTGCCATCAGCTCGGGACTTTCGAACACTGAAGCTTTCTTT. This chain uses TRBV10-3 with TRBJ1-1; D perhaps matches TRBD1 (5 bases). V gave up 6 bases and J gave up 1 base, with 12 bases separating them. Per germline, CDR1 ENHRY and CDR2 SYGVKD. The CDR3 totals 14 residues.

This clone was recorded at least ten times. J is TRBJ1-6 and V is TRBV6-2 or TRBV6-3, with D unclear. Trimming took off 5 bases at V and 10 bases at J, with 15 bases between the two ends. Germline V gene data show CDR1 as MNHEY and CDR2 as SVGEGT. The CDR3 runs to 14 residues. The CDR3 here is CASSPEAERSPLHF. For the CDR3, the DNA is TGTGCCAGCAGTCCCGAGGCAGAGCGGTCACCCCTCCACTTT.

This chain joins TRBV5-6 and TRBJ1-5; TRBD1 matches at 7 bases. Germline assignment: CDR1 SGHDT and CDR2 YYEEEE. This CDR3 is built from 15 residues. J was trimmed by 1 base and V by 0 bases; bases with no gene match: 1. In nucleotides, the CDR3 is TGTGCCAGCAGCTTGGGACAGGGAAGCAATCAGCCCCAGCATTTT. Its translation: CASSLGQGSNQPQHF.

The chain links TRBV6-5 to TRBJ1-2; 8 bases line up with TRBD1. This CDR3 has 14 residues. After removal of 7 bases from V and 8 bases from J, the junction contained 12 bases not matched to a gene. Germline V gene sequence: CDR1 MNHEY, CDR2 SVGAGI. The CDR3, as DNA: TGTGCCAGCACCAAAACTCAGGGGGCCTCGGGCTACACCTTC. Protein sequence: CASTKTQGASGYTF.

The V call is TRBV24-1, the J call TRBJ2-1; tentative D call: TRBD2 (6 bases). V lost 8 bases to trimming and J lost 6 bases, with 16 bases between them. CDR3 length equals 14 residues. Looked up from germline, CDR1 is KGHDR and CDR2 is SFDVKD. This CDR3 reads CATTGSGESNEQFF. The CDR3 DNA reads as TGTGCCACCACAGGATCGGGAGAATCCAATGAGCAGTTCTTC.